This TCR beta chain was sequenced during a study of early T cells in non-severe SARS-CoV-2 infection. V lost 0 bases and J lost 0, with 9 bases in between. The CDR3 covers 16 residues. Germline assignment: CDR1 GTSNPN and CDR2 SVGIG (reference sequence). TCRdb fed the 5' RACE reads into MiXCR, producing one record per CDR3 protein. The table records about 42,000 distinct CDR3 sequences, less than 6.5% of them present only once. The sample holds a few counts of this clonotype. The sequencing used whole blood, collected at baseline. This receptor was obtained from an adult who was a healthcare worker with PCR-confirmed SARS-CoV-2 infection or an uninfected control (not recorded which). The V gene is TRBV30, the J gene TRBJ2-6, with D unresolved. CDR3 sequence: CAWSVHTSSGANVLTF. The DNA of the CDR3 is TGTGCCTGGAGTGTCCACACCAGCTCTGGGGCCAACGTCCTGACTTTC.